A selection of T cell receptor beta chains follows, all from one sample in a study of early T cells in non-severe SARS-CoV-2 infection. TCRdb reprocessed the 5' RACE reads via MiXCR and lists one record per CDR3 protein. The repertoire holds about 77,000 distinct CDR3 sequences, with 5% as singletons. Material: whole blood, obtained at baseline. All receptors derive from an adult who was a healthcare worker with PCR-confirmed SARS-CoV-2 infection or an uninfected control (not recorded which). CDR3s include the opening cysteine and the closing phenylalanine or tryptophan. D genes are given only for firm matches.

NA | TRBJ2-1 | TRBV2 | CASGRTRDFSYNEQFF
TRBD2 | TRBJ2-1 | TRBV28 | CASSVVSSGVNYNEQFF
NA | TRBJ2-1 | TRBV4-1 | CASSQVQEKYNEQFF
TRBD2 | TRBJ2-3 | TRBV20-1 | CSTDPTSFTDTQYF
NA | TRBJ2-1 | TRBV6-1 | CASSEAFDSSYNEQFF
NA | TRBJ1-5 | TRBV6-6 | CASSPEGGRAGNQPQHF
NA | TRBJ2-7 | TRBV7-8 | CASSLQKAYEQYF
TRBD1 | TRBJ2-7 | TRBV20-1 | CSAIRGQDAYEQYF
NA | TRBJ2-7 | TRBV12-3/TRBV12-4 | CASSFGRPTWGDEQYF
NA | TRBJ2-5 | TRBV28 | CASSLARETQYF
TRBD1 | TRBJ1-2 | TRBV20-1 | CSASQQGVYGYTF
TRBD1 | TRBJ2-6 | TRBV2 | CASSPGQAFSGANVLTF
NA | TRBJ1-1 | TRBV7-2 | CASSLSGGTEAFF
NA | TRBJ1-6 | TRBV10-3 | CAISERAGSQFNSPLHF
NA | TRBJ1-1 | TRBV4-1 | CASRVVALEGTEAFF
NA | TRBJ1-6 | TRBV9 | CASSAKGIRGSPLHF
TRBD2 | TRBJ2-1 | TRBV9 | CASRPTTSLAGEGNEQFF
TRBD1 | TRBJ2-2 | TRBV27 | CASTRTGGSGELFF
NA | TRBJ1-1 | TRBV6-7 | CASQTGGSTEAFF
NA | TRBJ2-2 | TRBV7-2 | CASSSLRDKPGELFF
NA | TRBJ2-1 | TRBV30 | CAWSAIQGRGAEQFF
TRBD1 | TRBJ1-5 | TRBV20-1 | CSARTGLNQPQHF
NA | TRBJ2-7 | TRBV3-1 | CASSQEWANEQYF
NA | TRBJ1-3 | TRBV6-5 | CASSYVFGGRSENTIYF
TRBD2 | TRBJ2-3 | TRBV27 | CASRVAGPPTDTQYF
TRBD1 | TRBJ2-1 | TRBV7-9 | CASSLGQIDNEQFF
NA | TRBJ2-1 | TRBV7-9 | CASSLWKGSSYNEQFF
NA | TRBJ2-5 | TRBV20-1 | CSARDLGTYQETQYF
NA | TRBJ1-5 | TRBV30 | CAWDRSNQPQHF
NA | TRBJ2-7 | TRBV12-3/TRBV12-4 | CASSSSEQYF
TRBD2 | TRBJ2-5 | TRBV2 | CAVRRDYGSETQYF
NA | TRBJ1-1 | TRBV7-9 | CASGFTEAFF
NA | TRBJ2-5 | TRBV7-3 | CASSPFGSGDSETQYF
NA | TRBJ2-7 | TRBV27 | CASSSIADFSYEQYF
NA | TRBJ2-7 | TRBV3-1 | CASSQEGEQYF
NA | TRBJ1-1 | TRBV5-4 | CASSRNLNTEAFF
NA | TRBJ2-2 | TRBV28 | CASSTPTMTGELFF
TRBD2 | TRBJ2-7 | TRBV6-5 | CASSRAGGPGYEQYF
TRBD1 | TRBJ2-5 | TRBV29-1 | CSTRPPGQYPRETQYF
TRBD2 | TRBJ2-3 | TRBV3-1 | CASSRGAGLTDTQYF
NA | TRBJ1-6 | TRBV20-1 | CSARDGSGHLNSPLHF
TRBD1 | TRBJ2-3 | TRBV18 | CASSLTGTGVTDTQYF
TRBD1 | TRBJ1-2 | TRBV2 | CASRPGQGGYGYTF
NA | TRBJ2-3 | TRBV25-1 | CASSEIADTQYF
TRBD1 | TRBJ1-5 | TRBV13 | CASSFRGTGGLQPQHF
TRBD2 | TRBJ2-2 | TRBV9 | CASSVAGGFGGELFF